The clone carrying this T cell receptor beta chain has a count of ten or more. Its antigen is not known. This could be a read error, since a much larger clone is one nucleotide away. The iRepertoire nested amplicon-rescue multiplex PCR amplified TCR alpha and beta CDR3s from RNA. Input was roughly 100-450 ng of tissue mRNA or PBMC total RNA. TCRdb independently ran MiXCR on the multiplex PCR reads; one entry per CDR3 protein. Among roughly 200,000 distinct CDR3 sequences, roughly a third were seen once, and the ten largest hold around 21%. This record comes from a study of glioma-infiltrating T cells. Study observations and caveats: Gliomas, especially low-grade, showed above-expected tissue-blood divergence; non-neoplastic patients showed below. Only very few CDR3 sequences appeared in both tissue and blood.

Germline V lookup: CDR1 MNHEY, CDR2 SMNVEV (reference sequence). The CDR3 loop spans 12 amino acids. This sequence joins TRBV27 and TRBJ1-2; D might be TRBD1 (5 bases). The sequence was obtained from a human donor with low-grade glioma or glioblastoma, undergoing nonglioma brain surgery, or in good health (not recorded which). Sequencing input: glioma tissue, nonneoplastic brain tissue, or PBMCs (not recorded which). This chain's CDR3 is CAGSFPYEGYTF. The CDR3 region has the DNA TGTGCCGGCAGTTTCCCCTATGAGGGGTACACCTTC.